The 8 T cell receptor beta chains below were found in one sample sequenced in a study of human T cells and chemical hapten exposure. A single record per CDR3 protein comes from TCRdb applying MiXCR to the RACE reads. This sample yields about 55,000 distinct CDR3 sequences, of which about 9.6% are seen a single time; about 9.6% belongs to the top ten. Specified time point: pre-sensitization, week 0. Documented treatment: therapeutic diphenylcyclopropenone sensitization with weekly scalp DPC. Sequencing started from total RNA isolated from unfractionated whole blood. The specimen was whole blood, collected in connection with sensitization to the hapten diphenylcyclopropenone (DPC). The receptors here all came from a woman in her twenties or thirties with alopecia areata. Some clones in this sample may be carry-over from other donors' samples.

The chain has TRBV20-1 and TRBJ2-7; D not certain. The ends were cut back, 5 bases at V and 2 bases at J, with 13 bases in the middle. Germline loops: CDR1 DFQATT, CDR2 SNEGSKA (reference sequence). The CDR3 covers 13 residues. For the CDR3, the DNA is TGCAGTGCTCCGCTTACTGGAACCTACGAGCAGTACTTC. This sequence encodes CSAPLTGTYEQYF.

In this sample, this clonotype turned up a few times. The CDR3 DNA follows: TGTGCCAGCAGCGGCTCCTTCGTCAACACCGGGGAGCTGTTTTTT. Its translation: CASSGSFVNTGELFF. The chain recombines TRBV6-5 with TRBJ2-2, with D hard to call. The CDR3 is 15 amino acids. Trimming stripped 6 bases from V and 2 bases from J, with 13 bases between. CDR1 MNHEY and CDR2 SVGAGI come from the germline V gene.

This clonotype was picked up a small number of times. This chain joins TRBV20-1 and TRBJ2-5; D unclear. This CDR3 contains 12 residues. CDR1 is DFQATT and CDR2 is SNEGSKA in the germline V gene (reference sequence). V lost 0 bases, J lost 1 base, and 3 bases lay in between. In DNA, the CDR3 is TGCAGTGCTAGAGAGTCCCAAGAGACCCAGTACTTC. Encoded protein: CSARESQETQYF.

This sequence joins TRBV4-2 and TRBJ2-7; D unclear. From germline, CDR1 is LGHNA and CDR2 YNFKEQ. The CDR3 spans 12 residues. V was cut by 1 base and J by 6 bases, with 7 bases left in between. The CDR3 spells CASSQVDGEQYF. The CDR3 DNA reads TGTGCCAGCAGCCAAGTTGACGGCGAGCAGTACTTC.

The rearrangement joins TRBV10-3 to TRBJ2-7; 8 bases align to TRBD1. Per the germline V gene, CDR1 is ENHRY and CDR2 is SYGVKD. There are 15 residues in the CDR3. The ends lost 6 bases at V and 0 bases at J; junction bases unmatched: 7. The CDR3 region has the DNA TGTGCCATCAGAGACGGACAGGGAAACTCCTACGAGCAGTACTTC. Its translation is CAIRDGQGNSYEQYF.

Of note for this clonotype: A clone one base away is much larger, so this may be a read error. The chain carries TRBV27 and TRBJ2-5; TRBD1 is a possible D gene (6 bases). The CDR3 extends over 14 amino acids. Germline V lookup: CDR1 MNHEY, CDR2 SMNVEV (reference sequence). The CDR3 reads CTSRPTGPRETQYF. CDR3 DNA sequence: TGTACCAGCAGGCCCACAGGGCCTCGAGAGACCCAGTACTTC.

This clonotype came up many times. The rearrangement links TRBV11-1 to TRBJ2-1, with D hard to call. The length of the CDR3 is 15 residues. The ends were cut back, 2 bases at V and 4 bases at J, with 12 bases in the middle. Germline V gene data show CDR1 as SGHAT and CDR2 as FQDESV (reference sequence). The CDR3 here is CASSLLTTPYNEQFF. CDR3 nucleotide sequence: TGTGCCAGCAGCTTACTTACCACCCCTTACAATGAGCAGTTCTTC.

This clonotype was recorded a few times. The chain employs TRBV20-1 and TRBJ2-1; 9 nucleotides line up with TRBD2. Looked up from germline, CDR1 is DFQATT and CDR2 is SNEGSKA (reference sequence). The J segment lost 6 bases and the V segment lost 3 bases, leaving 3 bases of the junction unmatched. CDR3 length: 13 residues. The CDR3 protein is CSASGGGANEQFF. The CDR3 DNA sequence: TGCAGTGCTAGTGGCGGGGGGGCCAATGAGCAGTTCTTC.